The 3 T cell receptor beta chains given below trace back to one sample, sequenced in a study of blood T cell repertoires in COVID-19. Generated by immunoSEQ multiplex PCR, the TCRdb table keeps only in-frame clones and is missing some. The sample has over 95,000 clones, 85% seen once; the top ten hold about 12%. The sample comprised peripheral blood. All receptors derive from a human donor in a cohort sampled during active COVID-19.

The chain uses TRBV29-1 and TRBJ2-1, with 9 positions matching TRBD2. The CDR3 runs to 14 residues. V lost 3 bases, J lost 7 bases, and 7 bases stayed unmatched. The germline gives CDR1 SQVTM, CDR2 ANQGSEA. CDR3 coding DNA: TGCAGCGTTGACCGCGGCGGGGGGGTAAATGAGCAGTTCTTC. Translated, it gives CSVDRGGGVNEQFF.

The chain recombines TRBV10-3 with TRBJ2-7, with TRBD1 as a possible D gene (6 bases). From germline, CDR1 is ENHRY and CDR2 SYGVKD. The CDR3 has 16 amino acids. With 5 bases removed from V and 5 bases from J, the gap between germline ends came to 22 bases. CDR3: CAISTGTSGPFDEQYF. CDR3 bases: TGTGCCATCAGTACAGGGACATCGGGGCCCTTCGACGAGCAGTACTTC.

The chain combines TRBV28 with TRBJ1-1, with D perhaps matching TRBD1 (5 bases). This CDR3 region has 13 residues. Germline CDR1 MDHEN, CDR2 SYDVKM. V shed 5 bases and J shed 4 bases, with 11 bases lying between them. The CDR3 sequence is CASSLRRATEAFF. The CDR3, as DNA: TGTGCCAGCAGTCTACGCAGGGCCACTGAAGCTTTCTTT.